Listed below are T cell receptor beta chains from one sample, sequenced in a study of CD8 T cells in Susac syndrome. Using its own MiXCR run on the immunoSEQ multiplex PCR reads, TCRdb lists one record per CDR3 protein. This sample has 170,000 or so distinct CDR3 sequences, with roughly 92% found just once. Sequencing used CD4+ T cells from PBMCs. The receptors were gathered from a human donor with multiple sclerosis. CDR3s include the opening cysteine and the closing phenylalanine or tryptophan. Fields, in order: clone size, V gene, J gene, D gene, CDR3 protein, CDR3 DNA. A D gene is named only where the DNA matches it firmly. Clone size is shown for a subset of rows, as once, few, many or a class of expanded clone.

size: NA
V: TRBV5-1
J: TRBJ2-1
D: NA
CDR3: CASTARGSSYNEQFF
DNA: TGCGCCAGCACGGCGCGGGGTTCTTCCTACAATGAGCAGTTCTTC

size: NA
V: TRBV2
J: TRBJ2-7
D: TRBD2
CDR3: CASRPSGPYEQYF
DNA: TGTGCCAGCAGGCCTAGCGGACCCTACGAGCAGTACTTC

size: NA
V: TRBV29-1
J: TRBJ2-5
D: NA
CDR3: CSVWIQETQYF
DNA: TGCAGCGTTTGGATACAAGAGACCCAGTACTTC

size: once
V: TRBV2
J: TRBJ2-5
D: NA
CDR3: CASAGAETQYF
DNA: TGTGCCAGCGCTGGAGCAGAGACCCAGTACTTC

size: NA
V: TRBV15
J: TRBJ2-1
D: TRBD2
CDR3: CATSRLAGGLNEQFF
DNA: TGTGCCACCAGCAGACTAGCGGGGGGGCTCAATGAGCAGTTCTTC

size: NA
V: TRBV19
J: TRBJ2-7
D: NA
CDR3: CASSGHLGYEQYF
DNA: TGTGCCAGTTCGGGACACCTAGGCTACGAGCAGTACTTC

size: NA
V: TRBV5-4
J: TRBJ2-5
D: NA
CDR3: CASSHFTASQETQYF
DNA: TGTGCCAGCAGCCACTTTACAGCTTCTCAAGAGACCCAGTACTTC

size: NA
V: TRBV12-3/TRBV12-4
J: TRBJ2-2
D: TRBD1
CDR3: CASSEGQYTGELFF
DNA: TGTGCCAGCAGTGAGGGACAGTACACCGGGGAGCTGTTTTTT

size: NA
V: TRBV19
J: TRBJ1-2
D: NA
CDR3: CASSIVNSAIGGYTF
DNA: TGTGCCAGTAGTATAGTAAACAGCGCCATTGGTGGCTACACCTTC

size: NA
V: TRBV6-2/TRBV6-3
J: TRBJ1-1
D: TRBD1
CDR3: CASSSGQGLGEAFF
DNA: TGTGCCAGCAGCTCGGGACAGGGTTTGGGTGAAGCTTTCTTT

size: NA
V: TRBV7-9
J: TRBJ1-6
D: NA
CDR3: CASSLRTDNSPLHF
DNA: TGTGCCAGCAGCTTGAGGACAGATAATTCACCCCTCCACTTT

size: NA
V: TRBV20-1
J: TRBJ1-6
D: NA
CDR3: CSAPNPGTGVSPLHF
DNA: TGCAGTGCTCCTAACCCGGGGACTGGAGTGTCACCCCTCCACTTT

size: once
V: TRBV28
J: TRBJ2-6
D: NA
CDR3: CASSLVGTVASGANVLTF
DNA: TGTGCCAGCAGCCTGGTTGGGACCGTTGCTTCTGGGGCCAACGTCCTGACTTTC

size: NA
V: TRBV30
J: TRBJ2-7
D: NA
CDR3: CAWTGAYEQYF
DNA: TGTGCCTGGACAGGGGCCTACGAGCAGTACTTC

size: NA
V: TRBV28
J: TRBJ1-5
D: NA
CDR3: CASSFRNLRERSNQPQHF
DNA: TGTGCCAGCAGTTTCCGAAATCTCAGGGAGAGGAGCAATCAGCCCCAGCATTTT

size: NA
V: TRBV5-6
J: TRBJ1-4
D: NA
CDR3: CASSLAPVPATNEKLFF
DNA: TGTGCCAGCAGCTTGGCCCCCGTACCCGCAACTAATGAAAAACTGTTTTTT

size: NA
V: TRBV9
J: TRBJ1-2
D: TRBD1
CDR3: CASSVGTGSYGYTF
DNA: TGTGCCAGCAGCGTGGGGACAGGGAGCTATGGCTACACCTTC

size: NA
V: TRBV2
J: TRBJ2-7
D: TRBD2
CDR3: CASSSGSGGAYEQYF
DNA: TGTGCCAGCAGTTCTGGAAGCGGGGGGGCGTACGAGCAGTACTTC

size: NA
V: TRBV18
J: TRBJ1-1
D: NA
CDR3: CASSQTQTGPTEAFF
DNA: TGTGCCAGCTCACAAACTCAGACAGGTCCCACTGAAGCTTTCTTT

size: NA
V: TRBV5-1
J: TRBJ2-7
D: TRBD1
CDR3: CASSKGQGGYEQYF
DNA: TGCGCCAGCAGCAAAGGACAGGGGGGTTACGAGCAGTACTTC

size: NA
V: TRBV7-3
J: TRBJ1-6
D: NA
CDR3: CASSQSQNSPLHF
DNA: TGTGCCAGCAGCCAGAGCCAGAATTCACCCCTCCACTTT

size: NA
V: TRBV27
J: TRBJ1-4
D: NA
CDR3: CASRRRVTAEKLFF
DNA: TGTGCCAGCAGACGAAGGGTTACAGCCGAAAAACTGTTTTTT

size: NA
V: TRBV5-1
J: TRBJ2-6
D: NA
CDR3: CASSPDVYSGANVLTF
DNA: TGCGCCAGCAGCCCCGACGTGTACTCTGGGGCCAACGTCCTGACTTTC

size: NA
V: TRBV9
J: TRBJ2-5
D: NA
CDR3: CASSVEWYQETQYF
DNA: TGTGCCAGCAGCGTAGAGTGGTACCAAGAGACCCAGTACTTC

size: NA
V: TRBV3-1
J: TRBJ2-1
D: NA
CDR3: CASSRLLSSYNEQFF
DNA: TGTGCCAGCAGCCGACTGTTAAGCTCCTACAATGAGCAGTTCTTC

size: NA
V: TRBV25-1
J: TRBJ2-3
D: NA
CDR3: CASSGSTDTQYF
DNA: TGTGCCAGCAGTGGTAGCACAGATACGCAGTATTTT

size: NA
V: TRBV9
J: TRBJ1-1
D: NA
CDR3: CASSVGTLLTEAFF
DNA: TGTGCCAGCAGCGTAGGGACCTTGCTCACTGAAGCTTTCTTT

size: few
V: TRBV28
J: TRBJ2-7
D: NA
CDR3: CASSSLTLEQYF
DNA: TGTGCCAGCAGTTCCCTCACCCTCGAGCAGTACTTC

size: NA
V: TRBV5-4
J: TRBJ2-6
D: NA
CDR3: CASSSMHSGANVLTF
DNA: TGTGCCAGCAGCAGCATGCACTCTGGGGCCAACGTCCTGACTTTC

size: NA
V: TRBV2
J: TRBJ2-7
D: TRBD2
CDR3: CASSEVLAGVEEQYF
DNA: TGTGCCAGCAGTGAAGTACTAGCGGGAGTGGAAGAGCAGTACTTC

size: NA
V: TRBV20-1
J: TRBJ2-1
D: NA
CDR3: CSASGRPPSNEQFF
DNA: TGCAGTGCTAGTGGTCGCCCTCCTAGCAATGAGCAGTTCTTC

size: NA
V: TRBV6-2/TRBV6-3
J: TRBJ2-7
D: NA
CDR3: CASSTPEGYEQYF
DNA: TGTGCCAGCAGCACGCCGGAGGGCTACGAGCAGTACTTC

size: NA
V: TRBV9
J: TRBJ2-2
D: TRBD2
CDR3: CASSLSGGANTGELFF
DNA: TGTGCCAGCAGCCTTAGCGGGGGTGCGAACACCGGGGAGCTGTTTTTT

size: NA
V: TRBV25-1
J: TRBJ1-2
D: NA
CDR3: CASTIGYGYTF
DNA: TGTGCCAGCACCATCGGCTATGGCTACACCTTC

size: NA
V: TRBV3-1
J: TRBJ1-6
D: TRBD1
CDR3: CASSQSGQAFSPLHF
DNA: TGTGCCAGCAGCCAATCCGGACAGGCTTTTTCACCCCTCCACTTT

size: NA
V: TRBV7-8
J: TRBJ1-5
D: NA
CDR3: CASSLEQGYNQPQHF
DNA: TGTGCCAGCAGCTTAGAGCAGGGTTACAATCAGCCCCAGCATTTT

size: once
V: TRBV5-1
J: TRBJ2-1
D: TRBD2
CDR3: CASSTSGSVDYNEQFF
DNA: TGCGCCAGCAGCACTAGCGGGAGTGTTGACTACAATGAGCAGTTCTTC

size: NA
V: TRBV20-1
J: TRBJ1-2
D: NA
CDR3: CSARDTGGDGYTF
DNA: TGCAGTGCTAGAGATACGGGGGGGGATGGCTACACCTTC

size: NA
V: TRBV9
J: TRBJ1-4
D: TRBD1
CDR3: CASSVGDRATNEKLFF
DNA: TGTGCCAGCAGCGTGGGTGACAGGGCAACTAATGAAAAACTGTTTTTT

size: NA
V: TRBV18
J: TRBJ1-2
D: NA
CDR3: CASSPGTGSLYGYTF
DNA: TGTGCCAGCTCACCAGGTACAGGGAGTCTCTATGGCTACACCTTC

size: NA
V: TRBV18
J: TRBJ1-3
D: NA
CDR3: CASSPPQRGNTIYF
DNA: TGTGCCAGCTCACCACCACAGCGAGGAAACACCATATATTTT

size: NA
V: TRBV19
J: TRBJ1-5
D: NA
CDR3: CASSIPRAARNQPQHF
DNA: TGTGCCAGTAGTATTCCCCGTGCGGCCCGTAATCAGCCCCAGCATTTT

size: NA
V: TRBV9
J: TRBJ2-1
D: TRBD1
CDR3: CASSRQGTVNEQFF
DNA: TGTGCCAGCAGCCGACAGGGGACAGTCAATGAGCAGTTCTTC

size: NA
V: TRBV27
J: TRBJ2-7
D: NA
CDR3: CASSPVDWSYEQYF
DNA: TGTGCCAGCAGCCCCGTTGACTGGAGTTACGAGCAGTACTTC

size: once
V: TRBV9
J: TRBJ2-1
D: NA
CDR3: CASSVTSMGYNEQFF
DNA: TGTGCCAGCAGCGTCACTAGCATGGGCTACAATGAGCAGTTCTTC

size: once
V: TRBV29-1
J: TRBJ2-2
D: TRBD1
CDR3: CSVQDRVGTGELFF
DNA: TGCAGCGTTCAGGACAGGGTGGGCACCGGGGAGCTGTTTTTT

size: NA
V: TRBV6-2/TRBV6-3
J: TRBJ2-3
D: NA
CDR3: CASGAGTDTQYF
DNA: TGTGCCAGCGGGGCCGGCACAGATACGCAGTATTTT